The sequence of this T cell receptor (beta chain) was determined in a study of T cells expressing NK-cell markers. Study background: Seven of the eight sequenced donors were classified as HCMV-seropositive, and one was classified as seronegative.

Study-wide points: These clonotypes, the leaders elsewhere, also led the CD3+CD56-NKG2C+ fraction in several donors.

As concerns this clonotype: No antigen is known for it.

Germline V gene sequence: CDR1 SGHTA, CDR2 FQGNSA. This CDR3 region has 16 residues. The cDNA for TCR beta came from 5'RACE template switching with UMIs. One entry per CDR3 protein, without DNA, is what TCRdb gives after re-calling the 5' RACE reads. The sample includes 450,000 to 600,000 distinct CDR3 sequences. The V call is TRBV7-2, the J call TRBJ2-3; the D call of TRBD1 rests on TCRdb alone, since no DNA is present to check it. Sequencing used blood T cells: a sorted CD56 or NKG2C T cell subset, CD4+ or CD8+ T cells, or bulk PBMC T cells (not recorded which). The TCR originated in a man between 18 and 35 years old in good health. This CDR3 reads CASSNGTAGRTDTQYF. The full variable domain, in which reference TRBV7-2 and TRBJ2-3 provide the parts outside the CDR3, is GAGVSQSPSNKVTEKGKDVELRCDPISGHTALYWYRQSLGQGLEFLIYFQGNSAPDKSGLPSDRFSAERTGGSVSTLTIQRTQQEDSAVYLCASSNGTAGRTDTQYFGPGTRLTVL.